Shown below are 24 T cell receptor beta chains from a single sample sequenced in a study of shared clonotypes between healthy human individuals. The method was immunoSEQ multiplex PCR; TCRdb's version includes in-frame clones alone and lacks a portion of them. In the table there are 2,500,000 or so clones, over 85% of which are singletons. Source material: naive CD4+ T cells from PBMCs. Subset meaning: CD45RA+ positively selected. Receptor source: a man in his late teens or twenties in good health. Some clones in this sample may be carry-over from other donors' samples.

This clone was seen a few times. V gene TRBV10-3 combines with J gene TRBJ1-1; D uncertain. CDR1 is ENHRY and CDR2 is SYGVKD in the germline V gene. The ends were cut back, 6 bases at V and 3 bases at J, with 11 bases in the middle. This CDR3 has 13 residues. CDR3 sequence: CAISPASDTEAFF. As DNA, the CDR3 is TGTGCCATCAGCCCCGCGTCCGACACTGAAGCTTTCTTT.

The chain links TRBV19 to TRBJ2-7; D is unclear. The CDR3 is 13 residues long. The V gene lost 1 base and the J gene lost 3 bases, with 7 bases spanning the gap. CDR1 LNHDA and CDR2 SQIVND come from the germline V gene (reference sequence). The CDR3 reads CASSIGRNYEQYF. CDR3 sequence (DNA): TGTGCCAGTAGTATAGGACGGAACTACGAGCAGTACTTC.

This clone showed up just once. CDR3 bases: TGTGCCAGTAGTCCCCGGACAGGGGGCGGTGGCTACACCTTC. Amino acid sequence: CASSPRTGGGGYTF. The chain recombines TRBV19 with TRBJ1-2; 11 nucleotides line up with TRBD1. From germline, CDR1 is LNHDA and CDR2 SQIVND (reference sequence). The CDR3 covers 14 residues. With 5 bases clipped from V and 7 bases from J, the junction kept 6 bases outside the gene matches.

The V call is TRBV5-1, the J call TRBJ2-1; TRBD2 matches 7 bases. This CDR3 comprises 16 residues. Looked up from germline, CDR1 is SGHRS and CDR2 is YFSETQ. V was clipped by 3 bases and J by 0 bases; unmatched bases: 6. CDR3 bases: TGCGCCAGCAGCTCCTTCCCGGGAGGCTCCTACAATGAGCAGTTCTTC. Its translation: CASSSFPGGSYNEQFF.

V is TRBV28 and J is TRBJ2-5; D might be TRBD1 (5 bases). Deletions cut 1 base from V and 2 bases from J, with 14 bases between. Germline CDR1 reads MDHEN; CDR2 reads SYDVKM. This CDR3 comprises 16 residues. The CDR3 nucleotides are TGTGCCAGCAGTTTATTCGACGGGTCAGGGCAAGAGACCCAGTACTTC. It translates to CASSLFDGSGQETQYF.

This chain uses TRBV28 with TRBJ2-7; a possible D gene is TRBD2 (6 bases). CDR1 is MDHEN and CDR2 is SYDVKM in the germline V gene. Trimming shortened V by 2 bases and J by 2 bases, and 13 bases separated the two germline ends. This CDR3 spans 15 amino acids. This CDR3 reads CASSLTGTWPYEQYF. DNA for the CDR3: TGTGCCAGCAGTTTAACCGGGACTTGGCCCTACGAGCAGTACTTC.

The chain couples TRBV7-6 to TRBJ1-2, with D hard to call. Trimming removed 5 bases at V and 2 bases at J, with 18 bases between. This CDR3 spans 16 amino acids. CDR1 and CDR2 (germline): SGHVS, FNYEAQ. In nucleotides, the CDR3 is TGTGCCAGCAGCCCAGGTCGGGGTGGGGTGAACTATGGCTACACCTTC. This gives the protein CASSPGRGGVNYGYTF.

This clone was seen just once. The same CDR3 can be traced to other DNA sequences in this sample. The chain carries TRBV28 and TRBJ1-1; D remains unclear. Per the germline V gene, CDR1 is MDHEN and CDR2 is SYDVKM. The length of the CDR3 is 14 residues. Deletions cut 6 bases from V and 0 bases from J, with 11 bases between. The CDR3 protein is CASRHPRVNTEAFF. CDR3 bases: TGTGCCAGCAGACACCCCCGGGTGAACACTGAAGCTTTCTTT.

V usage is TRBV15 and J usage is TRBJ2-3, with 10 bases aligning to TRBD1. Trimming removed 0 bases from V and 5 bases from J; junction bases left unmatched: 14. CDR1 and CDR2 from the germline V gene are LNHNV and YYDKDF (reference sequence). The CDR3 sequence is 19 residues long. The CDR3 region is CATSRDRTGGLEDRDTQYF. The CDR3 region has the DNA TGTGCCACCAGCAGAGATAGGACAGGGGGACTAGAAGACAGAGATACGCAGTATTTT.

The chain uses TRBV28 and TRBJ2-5; D is tentatively TRBD1 or TRBD2 (6 bases each). The CDR3 totals 15 residues. Trimming removed 2 bases at V and 7 bases at J, with 17 bases between. Germline assignment: CDR1 MDHEN and CDR2 SYDVKM. Here the CDR3 DNA reads TGTGCCAGCAGTTTAATTCAGGGACGGGGGCGGACCCAGTACTTC. As protein: CASSLIQGRGRTQYF.

The rearrangement links TRBV28 to TRBJ1-2, with D maybe TRBD1 (5 bases). CDR1 is MDHEN, CDR2 SYDVKM, per germline. The germline V and J ends were trimmed by 10 bases and 8 bases, with 20 bases remaining between them. CDR3 length: 13 amino acids. Written as DNA, the CDR3 is TGTGCCAACCTACGAGTTGGGGCGGGCGGCTACACCTTC. It is translated as CANLRVGAGGYTF.

The chain couples TRBV4-1 to TRBJ1-1; a weak D match, TRBD1 (5 bases). V lost 4 bases, J lost 5 bases, and 11 bases lay in between. The CDR3 is 13 amino acids. Germline CDR1 is MGHRA and CDR2 is YSYEKL. In DNA form, the CDR3 reads TGCGCCAGCAGCCCAGGGACTGGGACTGAAGCTTTCTTT. The encoded protein is CASSPGTGTEAFF.

V gene TRBV7-2 combines with J gene TRBJ1-1; no clear D gene. The germline V and J ends were trimmed by 0 bases and 8 bases, with 13 bases remaining between them. This CDR3 is built from 14 residues. Germline lookup yields CDR1 SGHTA and CDR2 FQGNSA. The CDR3 DNA reads TGTGCCAGCAGCTTAGCAGGGAGGTTGGGGGAAGCTTTCTTT. Translation: CASSLAGRLGEAFF.

The chain recombines TRBV9 with TRBJ1-2; TRBD1 aligns across 7 bases. CDR1 and CDR2 (germline): SGDLS, YYNGEE. The CDR3 covers 16 residues. The trim removed 4 bases at V and 2 bases at J, leaving 11 bases unmatched. CDR3: CASSYDSGGGNYGYTF. CDR3 coding DNA: TGTGCCAGCAGCTACGACTCAGGGGGTGGGAACTATGGCTACACCTTC. Looking up the rest from reference TRBV9 and TRBJ1-2 gives the full variable domain: DSGVTQTPKHLITATGQRVTLRCSPRSGDLSVYWYQQSLDQGLQFLIQYYNGEERAKGNILERFSAQQFPDLHSELNLSSLELGDSALYFCASSYDSGGGNYGYTFGSGTRLTVV.

The chain links TRBV11-2 to TRBJ2-4; D not resolved. Trimming pared 1 base from V and 8 bases from J, leaving 18 bases between. Germline V gene data show CDR1 as SGHAT and CDR2 as FQNNGV. CDR3 length: 16 amino acids. In DNA, the CDR3 is TGTGCCAGCAGCTTAGTCGCCGGCCGAACTGGATACATTCAGTACTTC. The encoded protein is CASSLVAGRTGYIQYF.

On this clone: The sample holds other DNA sequences that translate to the same CDR3. The rearrangement links TRBV28 to TRBJ1-2, with D possibly being TRBD1 (6 bases). This CDR3 is 12 amino acids long. Looked up from germline, CDR1 is MDHEN and CDR2 is SYDVKM. V gave up 3 bases and J gave up 8 bases, with 10 bases separating them. The CDR3, as DNA: TGTGCCAGCAGTTTGACACAGGGCGGCTACACCTTC. Its protein is CASSLTQGGYTF.

The chain combines TRBV28 with TRBJ1-2; 7 bases are shared with TRBD1. The CDR3 sequence is 15 residues long. V shed 5 bases, J shed 2 bases, and the junction held 8 bases outside the gene matches. From germline, CDR1 is MDHEN and CDR2 SYDVKM. CDR3 nucleotide sequence: TGTGCCAGCAGTCTCCTGCGGGACAGAAACTATGGCTACACCTTC. Amino acid sequence: CASSLLRDRNYGYTF.

This rearrangement joins TRBV6-1 to TRBJ1-2, with no clear D. Germline V gene sequence: CDR1 MNHNS, CDR2 SASEGT. V was shortened by 2 bases and J by 8 bases, with 12 bases between the two germline ends. This CDR3 region has 13 residues. CDR3 in DNA: TGTGCCAGCAGTGAACACCGGGGTTGGGGCTACACCTTC. Translated, it gives CASSEHRGWGYTF.

The chain is built from TRBV7-9 and TRBJ1-2; 7 bases are shared with TRBD1. From germline, CDR1 is SEHNR and CDR2 FQNEAQ (reference sequence). The trim removed 5 bases at V and 8 bases at J, leaving 17 bases unmatched. The CDR3 spans 16 residues. This CDR3 is CASSPPLTGQIAGYTF. CDR3 sequence (DNA): TGTGCCAGCAGCCCACCACTCACGGGACAGATCGCGGGCTACACCTTC.

This clone came up once. V and J are TRBV7-3 and TRBJ2-3; 11 positions agree with TRBD1. Germline-derived CDR1 and CDR2 are SGHTA and FQGTGA. The V segment lost 3 bases and the J segment 5 bases; nucleotides outside the gene matches: 7. The CDR3 totals 16 residues. The CDR3 reads CASSLGTGGFGDTQYF. DNA of the CDR3: TGTGCCAGCAGCTTGGGGACAGGGGGTTTTGGAGATACGCAGTATTTT.

This clone was counted only a few times. The same CDR3 is also encoded by other DNA sequences in this sample. This chain uses TRBV19 with TRBJ1-1, with D unresolved. V was trimmed by 3 bases and J by 0 bases, leaving 5 bases between them. The CDR3 has 13 amino acids. Germline V gene data show CDR1 as LNHDA and CDR2 as SQIVND (reference sequence). CDR3 nucleotides: TGTGCCAGTAGTATCGTCCTGAACACTGAAGCTTTCTTT. Translating gives CASSIVLNTEAFF.

A single count supports this clone. The rearrangement links TRBV6-5 to TRBJ2-2, with unresolved D. With 7 bases removed from V and 3 bases from J, the gap between germline ends came to 6 bases. Germline CDR1 MNHEY, CDR2 SVGAGI. The CDR3 extends over 12 amino acids. The CDR3 coding sequence is TGTGCCAGCACTCGTTACACCGGGGAGCTGTTTTTT. This sequence encodes CASTRYTGELFF.

The J gene is TRBJ2-3, the V gene TRBV27, with D tentatively TRBD2 (6 bases). The germline V and J ends were trimmed by 2 bases and 4 bases, with 16 bases remaining between them. The CDR3 has 16 residues. Germline CDR1 MNHEY, CDR2 SMNVEV (reference sequence). The DNA of the CDR3 is TGTGCCAGCAGTTTACTGCAGACAGCGGGCGCAGATACGCAGTATTTT. It encodes CASSLLQTAGADTQYF.

The chain couples TRBV4-2 to TRBJ1-5, with 7 bases fitting TRBD1. Germline-derived CDR1 and CDR2 are LGHNA and YNFKEQ. V lost 4 bases, J lost 5 bases, and 8 bases stayed unmatched. This CDR3 spans 15 amino acids. The DNA of the CDR3 is TGTGCCAGCAGCCGAAGTGGAGACAGGGATCAGCCCCAGCATTTT. Protein: CASSRSGDRDQPQHF.